This TCR beta chain was found in a study of cytomegalovirus exposure and HLA in healthy donors. Study in general: Among the 350 to 500 donors who were genotyped, roughly 86% fell in the genetic ancestry cluster that is associated with self-reported Caucasian donors.

This clone was seen more than once but under ten times. With 2 bases clipped from V and 4 bases from J, the junction kept 6 bases outside the gene matches. The CDR3 runs 15 residues. CDR1 and CDR2 (germline): SGDLS, YYNGEE. PCR employed 60 Vbeta and 13 Jbeta primers. Some clones are missing from TCRdb's copy, which holds only in-frame ones; the method was immunoSEQ multiplex PCR. Of a few hundred thousand clones listed, 81% are singletons. The rearrangement links TRBV9 to TRBJ1-2; TRBD1 aligns across 9 bases. This TCR was sampled from an older woman in good health and CMV-seropositive. Sequences were obtained from PBMCs. Here the CDR3 reads CASSVRDRDFYGYTF. CDR3 coding DNA: TGTGCCAGCAGCGTCCGGGACAGGGATTTCTATGGCTACACCTTC.